The 3 T cell receptor beta chains reported below all come from one sample, sequenced in a study of T cells in Graves' hyperthyroidism and ophthalmopathy. Using RNA transcripts as the source, TCR beta CDR3 regions were amplified. The HTBI primer set was used in a first-round RT-PCR of the TCR CDR3. TCRdb analysed the multiplex PCR reads with MiXCR anew, one entry per CDR3 protein. The repertoire has approximately 530,000 distinct CDR3 sequences, approximately 20% of them found once; the top ten carry approximately 50%. The sequencing sample was made of blood. Receptors were obtained from a middle-aged man with Graves' ophthalmopathy.

This clonotype occurred many times. This chain joins TRBV28 and TRBJ2-7; no reliable D call. The CDR3 spans 14 residues. Germline-derived CDR1 and CDR2 are MDHEN and SYDVKM. V lost 1 base to trimming and J lost 3 bases, with 10 bases between them. The CDR3: CASSLSARNYEQYF. The CDR3, as DNA: TGTGCCAGCAGTTTATCGGCTAGGAACTACGAGCAGTACTTC.

This clonotype came up a few times. The J gene is TRBJ2-2, the V gene TRBV12-3 or TRBV12-4, with 12 nucleotides matching TRBD2. V lost 3 bases, J lost 0 bases, and 8 bases stayed unmatched. There are 19 residues in the CDR3. The CDR3 sequence is CASSFLRLAGVTNTGELFF. Written as DNA, the CDR3 is TGTGCCAGCAGTTTTTTAAGACTAGCGGGGGTTACGAACACCGGGGAGCTGTTTTTT.

This rearrangement joins TRBV12-3 or TRBV12-4 to TRBJ2-6, with D unclear. Trimming took off 5 bases at V and 0 bases at J, with 14 bases between the two ends. The CDR3 spans 17 residues. CDR3 sequence: CASSPMTYASGANVLTF. The DNA for the CDR3 is TGTGCCAGCAGTCCGATGACGTATGCCTCTGGGGCCAACGTCCTGACTTTC.